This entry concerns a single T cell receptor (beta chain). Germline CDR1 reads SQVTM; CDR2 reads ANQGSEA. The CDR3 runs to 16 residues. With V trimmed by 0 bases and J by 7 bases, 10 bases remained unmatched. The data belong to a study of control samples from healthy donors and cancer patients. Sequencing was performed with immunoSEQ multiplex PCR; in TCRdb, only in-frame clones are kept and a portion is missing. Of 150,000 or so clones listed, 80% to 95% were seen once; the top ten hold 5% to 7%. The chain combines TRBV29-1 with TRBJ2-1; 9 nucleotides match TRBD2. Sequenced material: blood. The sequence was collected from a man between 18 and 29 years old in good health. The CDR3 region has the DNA TGCAGCGTTGAAGAAAGGCGGGAGGGCGACGGGAATGAGCAGTTCTTC. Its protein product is CSVEERREGDGNEQFF.